This TCR beta chain was sequenced for a study of PD-1 blockade in classical Hodgkin lymphoma. Findings of the study overall: Only CD4+ TCR diversity, not CD8+, had risen significantly by C4D1. Anyone who began nivolumab under 1 year after ASCT was excluded. Why the repertoires differ is still unclear, perhaps disease activity or prior therapy. Newly diagnosed patients had diversity similar to the baseline diversity of complete responders.

Sequenced by immunoSEQ multiplex PCR; TCRdb stores in-frame clones only, minus some. This table holds about 43,000 clones, roughly 70% found once. Relapse after autologous stem cell transplantation occurred in every patient, and brentuximab vedotin exposure varied. A note on this clone: Its antigen is not known.

The starting material was peripheral blood mononuclear cells (PBMCs), obtained before the second cycle of nivolumab. This receptor was taken from a human donor with classical Hodgkin lymphoma.

The CDR3 DNA follows: TGTGCCAGCTCACCGTGGGAGGCAGGGGAGACCCAGTACTTC. This codes for CASSPWEAGETQYF. The chain has TRBV18 and TRBJ2-5; a weak D match, TRBD2 (6 bases). V was clipped by 3 bases and J by 5 bases, with 13 bases between them. The CDR3 runs 14 residues. Germline CDR1 KGHSH, CDR2 LQKENI.